The subject of this entry is one T cell receptor beta chain. The record originates from a study of blood T cell repertoires in COVID-19. Study context: COVID-19 samples, acute and convalescent, were from the United States, Italy and Spain. PBMCs, B-cell-depleted T cells, or T cells were the source of the cDNA or gDNA that made up the material.

Authors' analysis steps: Estimates of nucleated cell counts were drawn from the amplification of reference gene primers. The assay was immunoSEQ multiplex PCR, and TCRdb's table has in-frame clones only and misses some. V and J calls and clone size are given by that table; D and trimming were obtained from the DNA. The data show fewer than 35,000 clones, with 91% seen just once and 9.9% held by the top ten. The source material was peripheral blood. This TCR was recovered from a human donor with active COVID-19. The donor label of this sample is uncertain.

CDR3 residues: CASSALYRLLGGFNSDTQYF. The CDR3 region has the DNA TGTGCCAGCAGTGCTCTTTATCGTTTGCTGGGGGGGTTTAATTCAGATACGCAGTATTTT. This chain connects TRBV27 to TRBJ2-3; TRBD2 agrees at 7 bases. The CDR3 spans 20 residues. Trimming cost V 5 bases and J 4 bases; bases outside gene matches: 24. The germline gives CDR1 MNHEY, CDR2 SMNVEV (reference sequence).